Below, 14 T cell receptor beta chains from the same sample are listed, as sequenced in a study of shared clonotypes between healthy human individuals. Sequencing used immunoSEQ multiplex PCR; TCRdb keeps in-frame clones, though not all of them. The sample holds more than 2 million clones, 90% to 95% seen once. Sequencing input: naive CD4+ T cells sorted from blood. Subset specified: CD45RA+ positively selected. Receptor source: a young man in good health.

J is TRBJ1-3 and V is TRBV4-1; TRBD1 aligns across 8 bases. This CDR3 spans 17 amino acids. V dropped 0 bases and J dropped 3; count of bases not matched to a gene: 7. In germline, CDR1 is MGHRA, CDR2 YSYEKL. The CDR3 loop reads CASSQDPGQGRGNTIYF. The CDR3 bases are TGCGCCAGCAGCCAAGATCCCGGACAGGGACGTGGAAACACCATATATTTT.

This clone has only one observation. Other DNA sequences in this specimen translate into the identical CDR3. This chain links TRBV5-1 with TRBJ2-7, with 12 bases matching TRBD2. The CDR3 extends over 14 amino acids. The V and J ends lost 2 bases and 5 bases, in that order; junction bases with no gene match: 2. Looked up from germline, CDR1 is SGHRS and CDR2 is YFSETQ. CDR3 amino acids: CASSLRLAGDEQYF. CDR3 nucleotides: TGCGCCAGCAGCTTAAGACTAGCGGGAGACGAGCAGTACTTC. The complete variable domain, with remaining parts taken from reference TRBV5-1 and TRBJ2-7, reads KAGVTQTPRYLIKTRGQQVTLSCSPISGHRSVSWYQQTPGQGLQFLFEYFSETQRNKGNFPGRFSGRQFSNSRSEMNVSTLELGDSALYLCASSLRLAGDEQYFGPGTRLTVT.

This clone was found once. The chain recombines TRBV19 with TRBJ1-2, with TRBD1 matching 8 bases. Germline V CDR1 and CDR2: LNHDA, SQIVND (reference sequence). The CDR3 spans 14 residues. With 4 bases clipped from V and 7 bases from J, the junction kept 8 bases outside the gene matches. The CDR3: CASSKGETGAGYTF. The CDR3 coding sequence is TGTGCCAGTAGTAAGGGGGAGACAGGGGCTGGCTACACCTTC.

DNA of the CDR3: TGTGCCAGCAGCCTACGGCGCGACTTCTACTCCTACGAGCAGTACTTC. Its translation: CASSLRRDFYSYEQYF. This chain joins TRBV5-6 and TRBJ2-7; no reliable D call. Germline V gene lookup returns CDR1 SGHDT and CDR2 YYEEEE. CDR3 size: 16 residues. Trimming stripped 4 bases from V and 0 bases from J, with 17 bases between.

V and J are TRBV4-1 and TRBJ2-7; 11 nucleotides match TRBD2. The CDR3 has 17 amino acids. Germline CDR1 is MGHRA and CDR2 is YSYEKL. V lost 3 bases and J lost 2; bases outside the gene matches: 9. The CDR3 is CASSQPWDSGRAYEQYF. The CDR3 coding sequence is TGCGCCAGCAGCCAGCCCTGGGATAGCGGGAGGGCCTACGAGCAGTACTTC.

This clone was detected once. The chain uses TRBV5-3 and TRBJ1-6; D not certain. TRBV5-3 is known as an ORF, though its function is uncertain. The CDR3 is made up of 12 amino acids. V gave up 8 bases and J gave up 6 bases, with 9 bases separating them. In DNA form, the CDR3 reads TGTGCCAGCATTGCAAGTAATTCACCCCTCCACTTT. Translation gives CASIASNSPLHF.

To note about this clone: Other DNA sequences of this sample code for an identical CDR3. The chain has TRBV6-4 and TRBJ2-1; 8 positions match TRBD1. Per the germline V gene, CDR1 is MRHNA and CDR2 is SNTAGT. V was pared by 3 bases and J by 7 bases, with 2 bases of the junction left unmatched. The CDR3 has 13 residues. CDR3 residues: CASSEQGVNEQFF. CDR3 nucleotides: TGTGCCAGCAGTGAACAGGGGGTTAATGAGCAGTTCTTC.

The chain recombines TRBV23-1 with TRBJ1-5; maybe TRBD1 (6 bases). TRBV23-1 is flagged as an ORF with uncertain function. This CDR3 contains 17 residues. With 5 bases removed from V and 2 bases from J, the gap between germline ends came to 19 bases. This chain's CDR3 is CASSLIPGGLGNQPQHF. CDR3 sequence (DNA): TGCGCCAGCAGTTTAATCCCGGGGGGGCTTGGCAATCAGCCCCAGCATTTT.

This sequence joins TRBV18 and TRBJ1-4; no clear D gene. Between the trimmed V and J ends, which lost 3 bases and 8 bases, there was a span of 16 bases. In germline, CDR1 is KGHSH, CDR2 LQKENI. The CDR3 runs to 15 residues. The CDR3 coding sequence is TGTGCCAGCTCACCCCTCGGTTTCGGTGGAGAAAAACTGTTTTTT. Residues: CASSPLGFGGEKLFF.

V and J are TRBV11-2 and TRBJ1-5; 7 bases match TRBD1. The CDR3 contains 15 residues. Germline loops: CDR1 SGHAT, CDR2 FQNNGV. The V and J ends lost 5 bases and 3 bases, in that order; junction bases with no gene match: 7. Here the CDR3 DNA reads TGTGCCAGCAGCCGGGACGGGACAGCCAATCAGCCCCAGCATTTT. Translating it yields CASSRDGTANQPQHF.

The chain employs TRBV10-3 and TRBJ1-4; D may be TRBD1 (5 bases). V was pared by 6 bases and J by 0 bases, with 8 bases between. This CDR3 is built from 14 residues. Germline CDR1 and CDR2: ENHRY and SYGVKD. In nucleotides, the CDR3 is TGTGCCATCAGAGACAGTACAACTAATGAAAAACTGTTTTTT. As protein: CAIRDSTTNEKLFF.

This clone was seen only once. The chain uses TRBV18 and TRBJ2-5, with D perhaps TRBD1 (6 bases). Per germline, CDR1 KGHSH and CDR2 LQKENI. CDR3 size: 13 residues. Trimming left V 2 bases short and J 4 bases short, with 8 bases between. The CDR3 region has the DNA TGTGCCAGCTCACCAGACAGGACAGAGACCCAGTACTTC. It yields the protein CASSPDRTETQYF.

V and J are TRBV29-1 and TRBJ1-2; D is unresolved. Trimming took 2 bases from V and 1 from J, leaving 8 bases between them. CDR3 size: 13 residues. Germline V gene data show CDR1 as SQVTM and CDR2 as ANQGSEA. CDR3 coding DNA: TGCAGCGTTGAATCGGACTTTAACTATGGCTACACCTTC. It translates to CSVESDFNYGYTF.

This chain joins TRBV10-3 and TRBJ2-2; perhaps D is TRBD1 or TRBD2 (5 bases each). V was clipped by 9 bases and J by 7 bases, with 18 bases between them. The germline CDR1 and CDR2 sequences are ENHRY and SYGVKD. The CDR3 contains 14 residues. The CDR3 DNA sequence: TGTGCCATAGGGACGTATGGAATACTCGGGGAGCTGTTTTTT. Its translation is CAIGTYGILGELFF.